One T cell receptor beta chain is described in this entry. This clone was seen only a few times. No cognate antigen has been identified for it. One base away there is no much larger clone; base qualities are not given. CDR1 LGHDT and CDR2 YNNKEL are derived from the germline V gene (reference sequence). After removal of 3 bases from V and 4 bases from J, the junction retains 8 bases not matched to a gene. The CDR3, from cysteine to phenylalanine, totals 15 residues. Solely the CDR3 DNA is kept, with 45 bases framed from the first base. This record comes from a study of blood T cell repertoires in COVID-19 (dated by TCRdb to 2020 to 2021). About the investigation overall: Collaborator samples came from the United States, Italy and Spain and covered acute and convalescent phases of COVID-19. The material from the prospective study consisted of cDNA or gDNA derived from T cells, B-cell-depleted T cells, or PBMCs. Deeply sampled blood TCRbeta repertoires from subjects exposed to, actively infected with, or recovered from COVID-19 were included in the dataset. A freely available public database, intended as a resource for researchers studying the immune response to SARS-CoV-2, is where the repertoires were released. Samples came from the ongoing ImmuneRACE study (first 160 participants) plus 1,254 subjects from 6 global collaborators. Sample metadata almost always included a de-identified subject ID, COVID-19 status, age in years and sex. Where available, HLA class I and class II types were obtained from metadata supplied by the sample provider rather than from assay-based typing.

Collaborating institutions collected whole blood in K2EDTA tubes following their own protocols. For TCRbeta analysis, collaborators shipped samples in one of three forms: frozen whole blood, isolated PBMCs, or DNA extracted from either of those sample types. The research as a whole found: Clinical and demographic metadata were provided uncurated, with the amount varying by source and participant.

TCRbeta CDR3 regions were amplified from genomic DNA using the immunoSEQ Assay, a bias-controlled multiplex PCR. The original pipeline was this. Nucleated cell counts per sample were estimated from amplification of reference gene primers within the assay. Sequence reads were collapsed and filtered to measure the absolute abundance of every unique TCRbeta CDR3 rearrangement. For each sample, productive Simpson clonality was calculated as the square root of Simpson's diversity index across productive rearrangements. TCRdb provides this immuneACCESS table in a form limited to in-frame rearrangements. Some clones are lacking; in checked studies, under half of them reflect an unresolved V gene, and why the rest are absent is not known. The V and J calls and clone size are taken from that table; D and trimming were inferred from the DNA. The sample profile shows roughly 120,000 clones; roughly four fifths of them were found once. Of the sample, 15% to 20% falls within the top ten clones.

The receptor comes from a woman between 55 and 75 years old with acute or convalescent COVID-19. The sequenced material came from peripheral blood. This chain is built from TRBV3-1 (or the pseudogene TRBV3-2) and TRBJ2-7, with 8 bases aligning to TRBD1. The bases are TGTGCCAGCAGCCACCACGGACAGGGTGGGTACGAGCAGTACTTC. This codes for CASSHHGQGGYEQYF.